This T cell receptor beta chain came from a study of radiotherapy plus CTLA-4 blockade in lung cancer. V was clipped by 7 bases and J by 1 base, with 11 bases between them. Germline V gene sequence: CDR1 MNHEY, CDR2 SVGAGI. CDR3 length: 14 residues. Data came from immunoSEQ multiplex PCR; TCRdb stores just in-frame clones and leaves some out. The sample shows 100,000 or so clones, about four fifths of them seen only once. The TCR comes from a human donor with non-small cell lung cancer that progressed on radiotherapy plus ipilimumab. The J gene is TRBJ1-5, the V gene TRBV6-5; D possibly corresponds to TRBD1 (6 bases). The source material was peripheral blood, sampled from a patient treated with radiotherapy plus ipilimumab. The CDR3 coding sequence is TGTGCCAGCAAGGCAAGGGGGAGCAATCAGCCCCAGCATTTT. It translates to CASKARGSNQPQHF.